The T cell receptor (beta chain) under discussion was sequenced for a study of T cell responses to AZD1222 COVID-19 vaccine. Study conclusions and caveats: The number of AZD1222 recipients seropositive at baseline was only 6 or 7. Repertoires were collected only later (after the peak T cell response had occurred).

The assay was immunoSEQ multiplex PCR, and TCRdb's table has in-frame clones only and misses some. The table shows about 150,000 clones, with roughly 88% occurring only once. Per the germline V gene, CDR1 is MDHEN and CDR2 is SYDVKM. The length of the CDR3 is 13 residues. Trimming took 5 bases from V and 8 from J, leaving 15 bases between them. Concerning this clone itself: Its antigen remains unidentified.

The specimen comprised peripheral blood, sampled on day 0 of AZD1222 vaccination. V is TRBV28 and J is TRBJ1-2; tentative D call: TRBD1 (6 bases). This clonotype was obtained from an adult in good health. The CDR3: CASSGGGKVGYTF. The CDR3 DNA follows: TGTGCCAGCAGTGGAGGGGGGAAGGTCGGCTACACCTTC.